A selection of T cell receptor beta chains follows, all from one sample in a study of blood T cell repertoires in COVID-19. TCRdb's table, derived via immunoSEQ multiplex PCR, lists solely in-frame clones and lacks some. The sample records approximately 50,000 clones, 75% to 95% being singletons. The sequenced sample consisted of peripheral blood. Receptors originate from a man aged 45-65 years with active COVID-19. Each CDR3 is given with its conserved first and last residue. The order of the fields is J gene, V gene, D gene, clone size, CDR3 protein, CDR3 DNA. The D gene is left open where the match is weak. Rows may omit the clone size; those that give it use once, few, many or a size class.

>TRBJ1-2|TRBV3-1/TRBV3-2|-|-
CASSENDRSYGYTF
TGTGCCAGCAGCGAAAACGACAGGAGCTATGGCTACACCTTC
>TRBJ2-1|TRBV5-1|TRBD2|-
CASSLETSGGNEQFF
TGCGCCAGCAGCTTGGAAACTAGCGGGGGGAATGAGCAGTTCTTC
>TRBJ2-4|TRBV7-9|TRBD1|-
CASSSDRGGNIQYF
TGTGCCAGCAGCTCCGACAGGGGAGGAAACATTCAGTACTTC
>TRBJ1-5|TRBV27|-|-
CASRGTGTNQPQHF
TGTGCCAGCAGAGGCACAGGGACCAATCAGCCCCAGCATTTT
>TRBJ2-7|TRBV11-2|-|-
CASSSPQEANYEQYF
TGTGCCAGCAGCTCTCCGCAGGAGGCTAACTACGAGCAGTACTTC
>TRBJ1-1|TRBV19|TRBD1|-
CASSTRDRANTEAFF
TGTGCCAGTAGTACAAGGGACAGGGCGAACACTGAAGCTTTCTTT
>TRBJ2-5|TRBV6-2/TRBV6-3|TRBD1|-
CASSSGQDQETQYF
TGTGCCAGCAGCTCCGGACAGGACCAAGAGACCCAGTACTTC
>TRBJ2-5|TRBV3-1/TRBV3-2|-|-
CASSNSGGDKKETQYF
TGTGCCAGCAGCAACTCCGGGGGAGACAAAAAAGAGACCCAGTACTTC
>TRBJ1-3|TRBV18|-|-
CASSGGTSPGSGNTIYF
TGTGCCAGCTCAGGGGGGACGTCCCCGGGCTCTGGAAACACCATATATTTT
>TRBJ2-2|TRBV3-1/TRBV3-2|-|-
CASSRLSKELFF
TGTGCCAGCAGCCGACTATCGAAGGAGCTGTTTTTT
>TRBJ1-5|TRBV27|-|-
CASSLVGQGTQPQHF
TGTGCCAGCAGTTTAGTAGGCCAGGGGACTCAGCCCCAGCATTTT
>TRBJ1-2|TRBV12-3/TRBV12-4|-|-
CASSPDRNYGYTF
TGTGCCAGCAGTCCGGACAGAAACTATGGCTACACCTTC
>TRBJ1-4|TRBV4-2|-|-
CASSQERYGGEKLFF
TGTGCCAGCAGCCAAGAGCGTTATGGCGGTGAAAAACTGTTTTTT
>TRBJ2-3|TRBV6-2/TRBV6-3|-|-
CASSYSVGTDTQYF
TGTGCCAGCAGTTACAGCGTGGGCACAGATACGCAGTATTTT
>TRBJ2-7|TRBV7-2|TRBD2|-
CASSLVGSGRVTYEQYF
TGTGCCAGCAGCTTAGTGGGTAGCGGGAGGGTGACCTACGAGCAGTACTTC
>TRBJ2-7|TRBV28|-|-
CASSFSAGRYEQYF
TGTGCCAGCAGTTTCTCGGCAGGGAGGTACGAGCAGTACTTC
>TRBJ2-5|TRBV24-1|TRBD1|-
CATSDAGTGEQETQYF
TGTGCCACCAGTGATGCCGGGACAGGGGAACAAGAGACCCAGTACTTC
>TRBJ2-7|TRBV7-9|-|-
CASSARSSGNEQYF
TGTGCCAGCAGCGCCCGGTCCAGCGGTAACGAGCAGTACTTC
>TRBJ2-3|TRBV5-1|-|-
CASKGDVGSTDTQYF
TGCGCCAGCAAGGGAGACGTGGGTTCAACCGATACGCAGTATTTT
>TRBJ1-1|TRBV5-1|TRBD1|-
CASSLGTGVTEAFF
TGCGCCAGCAGCTTGGGGACAGGGGTAACTGAAGCTTTCTTT
>TRBJ2-7|TRBV5-1|TRBD2|-
CASSLTDSGVGYEQYF
TGCGCCAGCAGCTTGACCGATAGCGGGGTGGGTTACGAGCAGTACTTC
>TRBJ2-2|TRBV28|-|-
CASSLQGRTNTGELFF
TGTGCCAGCAGTTTACAGGGTCGAACGAACACCGGGGAGCTGTTTTTT
>TRBJ2-7|TRBV3-1/TRBV3-2|-|-
CASSQGYDTSYEQYF
TGTGCCAGCAGCCAAGGTTACGACACATCCTACGAGCAGTACTTC
>TRBJ2-2|TRBV18|TRBD1|-
CASSPGQGRTGELFF
TGTGCCAGCTCACCGGGACAGGGGAGGACCGGGGAGCTGTTTTTT
>TRBJ2-7|TRBV7-8|TRBD2|once
CASSLALAGDSYEQYF
TGTGCCAGCAGCTTAGCCCTAGCGGGGGACTCCTACGAGCAGTACTTC
>TRBJ1-5|TRBV12-2|-|-
CASRLASAVSNQPQHF
TGTGCAAGTCGCTTAGCGTCGGCGGTTAGCAATCAGCCCCAGCATTTT
>TRBJ1-5|TRBV7-6|-|-
CASSLVPGDSNQPQHF
TGTGCCAGCAGCTTAGTCCCGGGGGATAGCAATCAGCCCCAGCATTTT
>TRBJ2-3|TRBV4-1|TRBD1|-
CASSQDLDRGSSTDTQYF
TGCGCCAGCAGCCAAGATCTAGACAGGGGTTCGAGTACAGATACGCAGTATTTT
>TRBJ1-2|TRBV6-5|TRBD1|-
CASRYTPGQGFLGYTF
TGTGCCAGCAGATACACCCCGGGACAGGGGTTTCTTGGCTACACCTTC
>TRBJ2-7|TRBV4-2|-|-
CASSQVESDEQYF
TGTGCCAGCAGCCAAGTAGAGAGCGACGAGCAGTACTTC
>TRBJ2-7|TRBV19|-|-
CARLPGHDPTEQYF
TGTGCCAGATTACCGGGACACGACCCCACCGAGCAGTACTTC
>TRBJ2-7|TRBV7-6|TRBD1|-
CASSLTGAYEQYF
TGTGCCAGCAGCTTAACAGGGGCCTACGAGCAGTACTTC
>TRBJ2-1|TRBV11-3|-|-
CASSLEPRVSYNEQFF
TGTGCCAGCAGCTTGGAACCCAGGGTTTCCTACAATGAGCAGTTCTTC
>TRBJ2-1|TRBV11-2|TRBD2|-
CASSLIWRESNEQFF
TGTGCCAGCAGCTTAATTTGGCGGGAGAGTAATGAGCAGTTCTTC
>TRBJ2-2|TRBV2|TRBD2|-
CAGMGREYTGELFF
TGTGCCGGGATGGGGCGGGAGTATACCGGGGAGCTGTTTTTT
>TRBJ1-1|TRBV12-5|TRBD1|-
CASGLVSGGRAFF
TGTGCTAGTGGTTTGGTATCAGGGGGCAGAGCTTTCTTT
>TRBJ2-2|TRBV2|TRBD1|-
CASRGQGLPTGELFF
TGTGCCAGCCGGGGACAGGGACTTCCCACCGGGGAGCTGTTTTTT
>TRBJ2-5|TRBV3-1/TRBV3-2|TRBD1|-
CASSLTGQVRKTQYF
TGTGCCAGCAGCTTGACGGGACAGGTTCGTAAGACCCAGTACTTC
>TRBJ2-7|TRBV5-1|-|-
CASSLQGQEQYF
TGCGCCAGCAGCTTGCAGGGGCAAGAGCAGTACTTC
>TRBJ2-3|TRBV15|TRBD1|-
CATSTGQRSPDTQYF
TGTGCCACCAGCACGGGACAGAGAAGTCCAGATACGCAGTATTTT
>TRBJ1-2|TRBV15|-|-
CATSRDYRSNPYGYTF
TGTGCCACCAGCAGAGACTACCGAAGTAACCCCTATGGCTACACCTTC
>TRBJ2-7|TRBV11-2|TRBD1|-
CASSFATGTYEQYF
TGTGCCAGCAGCTTTGCGACAGGGACCTACGAGCAGTACTTC
>TRBJ2-7|TRBV9|TRBD1|-
CASSGTQGASYEQYF
TGTGCCAGCAGCGGGACTCAGGGGGCATCCTACGAGCAGTACTTC
>TRBJ2-1|TRBV7-6|TRBD2|-
CASSLLAGGSNEQFF
TGTGCCAGCAGCTTACTAGCGGGGGGGAGTAATGAGCAGTTCTTC
>TRBJ2-3|TRBV5-1|-|-
CASSLRSQSSITDTQYF
TGCGCCAGCAGCTTGCGATCCCAAAGCTCGATCACAGATACGCAGTATTTT
>TRBJ2-1|TRBV13|-|-
CASSHYGQNNEQFF
TGTGCCAGCAGCCATTATGGGCAGAACAATGAGCAGTTCTTC
>TRBJ2-1|TRBV6-1|TRBD2|-
CASSGGGLAGVFGNEQFF
TGTGCCAGCAGTGGTGGGGGACTAGCGGGAGTTTTTGGCAATGAGCAGTTCTTC
>TRBJ1-2|TRBV1|-|-
CTSSQDVGQAGGGYTF
TGCACCAGCAGCCAAGACGTCGGACAGGCTGGGGGTGGCTACACCTTC
>TRBJ1-2|TRBV11-2|-|-
CASGVEGVRYGYTF
TGTGCCAGCGGGGTAGAGGGGGTGAGGTATGGCTACACCTTC
>TRBJ2-3|TRBV10-3|TRBD1|few
CAIRGDRDRDTQYF
TGTGCCATCAGGGGAGACAGGGATAGGGATACGCAGTATTTT
>TRBJ2-1|TRBV7-2|-|-
CASSFPGREQFF
TGTGCCAGCAGCTTTCCAGGGAGGGAGCAGTTCTTC
>TRBJ1-6|TRBV19|-|-
CASTNWGFSYNSPLHF
TGTGCCAGTACCAACTGGGGCTTCTCCTATAATTCACCCCTCCACTTT
>TRBJ2-3|TRBV25-1|-|-
CASSDQRLGSGTDTQYF
TGTGCCAGCAGTGACCAAAGACTCGGATCTGGCACAGATACGCAGTATTTT